The 10 T cell receptor beta chains listed next were all sequenced from one sample in a study of T-cell memory formation after mild COVID-19. TCRdb ran MiXCR on the 5' RACE reads and lists one entry per CDR3 protein. Here the sample spans around 130,000 distinct CDR3 sequences, about 5.9% being singletons. Sequenced input: PBMCs or a T cell subset sorted from them (not recorded which). These receptors came from an adult woman who had mild COVID-19 (a few samples of this study predate the infection). Cell type and time point are not known.

This clonotype appeared many times. V usage is TRBV12-3 or TRBV12-4 and J usage is TRBJ2-3; TRBD2 might be the D (6 bases). V lost 6 bases and J lost 7, with 14 bases in between. This CDR3 spans 13 amino acids. CDR3 sequence reads: CASSRRAEYTQYF. The CDR3 DNA reads TGTGCCAGCAGCCGGAGGGCCGAGTATACGCAGTATTTT.

This clonotype has only a few counts. The V call is TRBV27, the J call TRBJ1-2, with D perhaps TRBD1 (5 bases). This CDR3 is built from 14 residues. Germline assignment: CDR1 MNHEY and CDR2 SMNVEV (reference sequence). V was clipped by 2 bases and J by 4 bases, with 11 bases between them. The CDR3 protein is CASSLAGRGYGYTF. Here the CDR3 DNA reads TGTGCCAGCAGTTTAGCAGGGAGAGGCTATGGCTACACCTTC.

The V call is TRBV12-3 or TRBV12-4, the J call TRBJ1-2; a weak D match, TRBD1 (5 bases). Between the trimmed V and J ends, which lost 7 bases and 4 bases, there was a span of 19 bases. The CDR3 length is 15 residues. CDR3 DNA sequence: TGTGCCAGCACCAAACCTCGGGGGGGAATCTATGGCTACACCTTC. Encoded protein: CASTKPRGGIYGYTF.

The J gene is TRBJ2-5, the V gene TRBV4-3, with TRBD2 matching 9 bases. V lost 4 bases and J lost 7; bases outside the gene matches: 22. Germline V lookup: CDR1 LGHNA, CDR2 YSLEER. The CDR3 runs to 19 residues. The CDR3 is CASSPGTSQTSWALGTQYF. The CDR3 nucleotides are TGCGCCAGCAGCCCAGGGACTAGCCAGACGTCGTGGGCTTTGGGGACCCAGTACTTC.

This clonotype was counted many times. The chain uses TRBV20-1 and TRBJ1-1; unclear D gene. V was trimmed by 5 bases and J by 1 base, leaving 5 bases between them. This CDR3 spans 11 amino acids. The germline CDR1 and CDR2 sequences are DFQATT and SNEGSKA (reference sequence). The CDR3, as DNA: TGCAGTGCTTCCGGGAACACTGAAGCTTTCTTT. As protein: CSASGNTEAFF.

The V and J genes are TRBV24-1 and TRBJ1-4; weak D call: TRBD1 (6 bases). The V gene's germline CDR1 is KGHDR and CDR2 SFDVKD. Trimming stripped 3 bases from V and 4 bases from J, with 11 bases between. The CDR3 has 15 residues. CDR3 sequence: CATSDTGSGNEKLFF. In nucleotides, the CDR3 is TGTGCCACCAGTGATACAGGGTCGGGTAATGAAAAACTGTTTTTT.

V is TRBV10-3 and J is TRBJ2-3; 8 bases map to TRBD1. The V gene's germline CDR1 is ENHRY and CDR2 SYGVKD. Germline trimming cut 3 bases from V and 5 bases from J; bases unmatched to any gene: 13. The CDR3 loop spans 17 amino acids. CDR3 region: CAISDVEGRGRKDTQYF. DNA of the CDR3: TGTGCCATCAGTGATGTCGAGGGCAGGGGGCGCAAAGATACGCAGTATTTT.

Here the CDR3 reads CASSQDRAYEQYF. The CDR3, as DNA: TGTGCCAGCAGCCAAGATAGGGCCTACGAGCAGTACTTC. V usage is TRBV3-1 and J usage is TRBJ2-7; D uncertain. Germline lookup yields CDR1 LGHDT and CDR2 YNNKEL (reference sequence). CDR3 length equals 13 residues. V lost 0 bases to trimming and J lost 2 bases, with 5 bases between them.

This clonotype was seen a handful of times. The chain links TRBV5-1 to TRBJ2-1; 7 nucleotides match TRBD2. Germline V gene data show CDR1 as SGHRS and CDR2 as YFSETQ. This CDR3 comprises 13 residues. V trimming: 3 bases; J trimming: 6 bases; junction bases outside the gene matches: 3. CDR3 protein: CASSSGGGNEQFF. CDR3 DNA: TGCGCCAGCAGCTCTGGCGGGGGCAATGAGCAGTTCTTC.

Many counts were recorded for this clonotype. The chain is built from TRBV30 and TRBJ2-3; D may match TRBD1 or TRBD2 (6 bases each). Deletions cut 5 bases from V and 4 bases from J, with 13 bases between. Germline CDR1 reads GTSNPN; CDR2 reads SVGIG (reference sequence). This CDR3 region has 13 residues. The CDR3 is CAWSNGGPDTQYF. The CDR3 DNA sequence: TGTGCCTGGTCCAATGGGGGGCCAGATACGCAGTATTTT.